This T cell receptor beta chain appears in the sequencing data of a study of human T cells and chemical hapten exposure. General observations from the study: More PT1 expanded TCRs went with higher patch test scores. Among expanded TCRs, significantly more large CDR3 similarity clusters formed than among controls.

TCRdb ran MiXCR on the RACE reads and lists one entry per CDR3 protein. The table shows around 110,000 distinct CDR3 sequences, with approximately 12% occurring only once. Described time point: pre-sensitization, week 0. As to treatment: therapeutic diphenylcyclopropenone sensitization with weekly scalp DPC. In every case, blood was obtained before the patch test was applied. It was unfractionated whole blood from which total RNA was extracted. For this clonotype: Its specificity is unknown.

The CDR3 covers 16 residues. The V end was cut by 1 base, the J end by 0 bases, with 11 bases between. CDR1 and CDR2 (germline): SGHNT, YENEEA. The input for sequencing was whole blood, taken in connection with sensitization to the hapten diphenylcyclopropenone (DPC). The V and J genes are TRBV11-3 and TRBJ2-3, with a tentative D call TRBD2 (6 bases). This clonotype originated in a woman aged 45-59 years with alopecia areata. Some clones in this sample may be carry-over from other donors' samples. CDR3 region: CASSLGRGISTDTQYF. The CDR3 DNA follows: TGTGCCAGCAGCTTAGGTCGGGGGATCAGCACAGATACGCAGTATTTT.